The 11 T cell receptor beta chains in this list originate from one sample, sequenced in a study of shared clonotypes between healthy human individuals. TCRdb's copy holds only in-frame clones and misses some; the assay was immunoSEQ multiplex PCR. This sample has approximately 180,000 clones, with 85% to 95% found just once. The material sequenced was naive CD4+ T cells sorted from blood. Regarding subset: CD45RA+ positively selected. These receptors originate from a woman in her thirties in good health.

This chain links TRBV18 with TRBJ1-2; 9 bases align to TRBD1. V was clipped by 6 bases and J by 5 bases; unmatched bases: 10. This CDR3 region has 15 residues. CDR1 and CDR2 (germline): KGHSH, LQKENI. The chain's CDR3 is CASSRDRDSLYGYTF. The CDR3, as DNA: TGTGCCAGCTCGCGGGACAGGGATTCTTTATATGGCTACACCTTC.

This chain's CDR3 is CASSEWTGRDTIYF. The CDR3 coding sequence is TGTGCCAGCAGTGAATGGACAGGGAGGGACACCATATATTTT. The genes are TRBV2 and TRBJ1-3; 8 bases map to TRBD1. CDR3 length equals 14 residues. The V segment lost 2 bases and the J segment 8 bases; nucleotides outside the gene matches: 5. Germline-derived CDR1 and CDR2 are SNHLY and FYNNEI.

The CDR3 loop is CASSIIDRGANQPQHF. CDR3 bases: TGTGCCAGTAGTATAATAGACAGGGGGGCGAATCAGCCCCAGCATTTT. V is TRBV19 and J is TRBJ1-5; 9 nucleotides align to TRBD1. CDR1 is LNHDA, CDR2 SQIVND, per germline (reference sequence). CDR3 length: 16 amino acids. After removal of 2 bases from V and 4 bases from J, the junction contained 6 bases not matched to a gene.

Only a few counts were recorded for this clone. CDR3 region: CATNAEYEQYF. The CDR3 DNA reads TGTGCCACCAACGCGGAATACGAGCAGTACTTC. This sequence joins TRBV25-1 and TRBJ2-7; D gene uncertain. Germline CDR1 MGHDK, CDR2 SYGVNS. V lost 10 bases and J lost 4, with 11 bases in between. The CDR3 totals 11 residues.

V is TRBV5-1 and J is TRBJ1-4, with unresolved D. The CDR3 extends over 16 amino acids. The germline CDR1 and CDR2 sequences are SGHRS and YFSETQ. V gave up 5 bases and J gave up 0 bases, with 14 bases separating them. As DNA, the CDR3 is TGCGCCAGCAGTCCCAGATACGGTGCAACTAATGAAAAACTGTTTTTT. Its translation: CASSPRYGATNEKLFF.

The J gene is TRBJ1-3, the V gene TRBV6-4; 8 nucleotides match TRBD1. This CDR3 spans 13 amino acids. Per germline, CDR1 MRHNA and CDR2 SNTAGT. The trim removed 9 bases at V and 2 bases at J, leaving 3 bases unmatched. CDR3 amino acids: CARQGVTGNTIYF. In DNA, the CDR3 is TGTGCCAGACAGGGGGTGACTGGAAACACCATATATTTT.

J is TRBJ1-1 and V is TRBV11-3, with D perhaps TRBD1 (6 bases). The CDR3 consists of 13 residues. V gave up 5 bases and J gave up 5 bases, with 12 bases separating them. The germline gives CDR1 SGHNT, CDR2 YENEEA. The CDR3 DNA is TGTGCCAGCAGCCTAGGGGGGGCGACTGAAGCTTTCTTT. Encoded protein: CASSLGGATEAFF.

The rearrangement joins TRBV6-6 to TRBJ2-7; 10 nucleotides align to TRBD2. The length of the CDR3 is 14 residues. V lost 4 bases and J lost 5; bases outside the gene matches: 5. Germline V gives CDR1 MNHNY, CDR2 SVGAGI (reference sequence). In nucleotides, the CDR3 is TGTGCCAGCAGTTCGTCTAGCGGGAGCAACGAGCAGTACTTC. Translating gives CASSSSSGSNEQYF.

The chain is built from TRBV7-2 and TRBJ2-6; D remains ambiguous. CDR1 is SGHTA and CDR2 is FQGNSA in the germline V gene. The CDR3 sequence is 15 residues long. With 5 bases removed from V and 1 base from J, the gap between germline ends came to 9 bases. CDR3 residues: CASSLYRSGANVLTF. CDR3 DNA: TGTGCCAGCAGCCTATATCGGTCTGGGGCCAACGTCCTGACTTTC.

V gene TRBV27 combines with J gene TRBJ1-6; 9 bases agree with TRBD1. Losses at the gene ends were 6 bases for V and 10 bases for J; bases not matched to a gene: 7. CDR1 MNHEY and CDR2 SMNVEV come from the germline V gene (reference sequence). The CDR3 has 14 residues. The CDR3 here is CASRRGQGSSPLHF. The CDR3 DNA follows: TGTGCCAGCAGGAGGGGACAGGGAAGCTCACCCCTCCACTTT.

The V gene is TRBV11-3, the J gene TRBJ2-1; 8 bases are a match to TRBD1. Germline V gene lookup returns CDR1 SGHNT and CDR2 YENEEA. The CDR3 loop spans 12 amino acids. V lost 1 base and J lost 10; bases outside the gene matches: 0. The CDR3 region is CASSLAGGEQFF. CDR3 nucleotides: TGTGCCAGCAGCTTAGCAGGGGGCGAGCAGTTCTTC.